The rows below give T cell receptor beta chains drawn from one sample of a study of blood T cell repertoires in COVID-19. Produced via immunoSEQ multiplex PCR; TCRdb's table is partial and in-frame only. This sample carries more than 300,000 clones, about 91% of them seen once, and the ten largest clones take 1.5% to 2%. The sample comprised peripheral blood. These receptors all stem from a woman younger than 45 with COVID-19, enrolled during active disease. Both conserved end residues are part of each CDR3. A D gene is named only where the DNA matches it firmly. Clone size, where shown, is once, few, many, or a class for clones that have expanded.

d_call j_call clone_size v_call cdr3_aa cdr3_nt
- TRBJ1-2 once TRBV19 CASTTQGPNYGYTF TGTGCCAGTACCACACAGGGCCCTAACTATGGCTACACCTTC
TRBD1 TRBJ2-3 - TRBV4-3 CASSQDLGTGTDTQYF TGCGCCAGCAGCCAAGATTTGGGGACAGGGACAGATACGCAGTATTTT
TRBD1 TRBJ1-6 - TRBV19 CASSISGTAYNSPLHF TGTGCCAGTAGTATTAGCGGGACAGCTTATAATTCACCCCTCCACTTT
- TRBJ2-3 - TRBV28 CASSPLGVDSGTDTQYF TGTGCCAGCAGTCCCCTAGGAGTGGACAGTGGCACAGATACGCAGTATTTT
TRBD1 TRBJ1-2 - TRBV19 CASSMTGGGYTF TGTGCCAGTAGTATGACAGGGGGCGGCTACACCTTC
- TRBJ1-2 - TRBV11-2 CASTFGGVGYTF TGTGCCAGCACATTTGGGGGGGTTGGCTACACCTTC
- TRBJ1-6 - TRBV5-5 CASSPAGVANYNSPLHF TGTGCCAGCAGCCCCGCGGGAGTAGCCAACTATAATTCACCCCTCCACTTT
- TRBJ2-7 - TRBV30 CAWSRDVTYEQYF TGTGCCTGGAGCCGGGATGTGACCTACGAGCAGTACTTC
- TRBJ1-1 - TRBV6-5 CASSYSGPDTEAFF TGTGCCAGCAGTTACTCTGGCCCCGACACTGAAGCTTTCTTT
- TRBJ2-2 few TRBV27 CASSFGLPNTGELFF TGTGCCAGCAGTTTTGGGCTACCGAACACCGGGGAGCTGTTTTTT
TRBD1 TRBJ1-2 - TRBV6-6 CASSKGQGVGYGYTF TGTGCCAGCAGTAAGGGACAGGGGGTTGGCTATGGCTACACCTTC
- TRBJ2-5 once TRBV11-3 CASSRTGLGTQYF TGTGCCAGCAGCCGTACAGGGTTGGGGACCCAGTACTTC
- TRBJ1-1 few TRBV18 CASSPTANTEAFF TGTGCCAGCTCACCTACAGCGAACACTGAAGCTTTCTTT
TRBD2 TRBJ2-4 - TRBV6-1 CASSDLLAGLSGF TGTGCCAGCAGTGATCTGCTAGCGGGGCTCTCGGGGTTC
- TRBJ2-3 - TRBV5-6 CASSLGAIQSTDTQYF TGTGCCAGCAGCTTGGGAGCGATACAATCCACAGATACGCAGTATTTT
TRBD1 TRBJ1-1 - TRBV24-1 CATSDPRTGNTEAFF TGTGCCACCAGTGATCCCCGGACAGGAAACACTGAAGCTTTCTTT